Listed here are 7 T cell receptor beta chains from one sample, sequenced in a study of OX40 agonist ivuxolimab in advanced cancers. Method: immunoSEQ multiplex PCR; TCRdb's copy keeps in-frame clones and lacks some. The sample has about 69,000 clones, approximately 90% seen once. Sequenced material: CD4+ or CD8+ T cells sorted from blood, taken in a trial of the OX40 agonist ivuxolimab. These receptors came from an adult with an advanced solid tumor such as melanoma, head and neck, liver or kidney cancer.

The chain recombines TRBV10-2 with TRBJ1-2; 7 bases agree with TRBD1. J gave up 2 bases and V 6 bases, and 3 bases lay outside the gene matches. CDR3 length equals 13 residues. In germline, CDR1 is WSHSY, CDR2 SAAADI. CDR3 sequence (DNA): TGCGCCAGCAGCCAACAGGGGAACTATGGCTACACCTTC. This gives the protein CASSQQGNYGYTF.

The CDR3, as DNA: TGTGCCAGCAGTTCCCCGGGGAGGGGGCGAAGCTATGGCTACACCTTC. The encoded protein is CASSSPGRGRSYGYTF. This sequence joins TRBV28 and TRBJ1-2; TRBD1 matches 7 bases. The CDR3 is 16 residues long. Germline trimming cut 4 bases from V and 4 bases from J; bases unmatched to any gene: 12. The V gene's germline CDR1 is MDHEN and CDR2 SYDVKM.

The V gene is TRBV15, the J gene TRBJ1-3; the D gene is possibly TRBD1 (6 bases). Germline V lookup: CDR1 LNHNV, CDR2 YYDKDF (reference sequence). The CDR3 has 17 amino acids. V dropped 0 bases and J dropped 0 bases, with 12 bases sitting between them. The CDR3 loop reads CATSRDDRPLSGNTIYF. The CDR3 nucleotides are TGTGCCACCAGCAGAGATGACAGGCCGCTCTCTGGAAACACCATATATTTT. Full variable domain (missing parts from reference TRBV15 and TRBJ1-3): DAMVIQNPRYQVTQFGKPVTLSCSQTLNHNVMYWYQQKSSQAPKLLFHYYDKDFNNEADTPDNFQSRRPNTSFCFLDIRSPGLGDTAMYLCATSRDDRPLSGNTIYFGEGSWLTVV.

CDR3 loop: CASSQVGGMSSYEQYF. CDR3 nucleotide sequence: TGCGCCAGCAGCCAAGTAGGAGGGATGAGCTCCTACGAGCAGTACTTC. The chain recombines TRBV4-1 with TRBJ2-7; tentative D call: TRBD2 (6 bases). Germline V lookup: CDR1 MGHRA, CDR2 YSYEKL. This CDR3 contains 16 residues. Trimming removed 1 base at V and 0 bases at J, with 13 bases between.

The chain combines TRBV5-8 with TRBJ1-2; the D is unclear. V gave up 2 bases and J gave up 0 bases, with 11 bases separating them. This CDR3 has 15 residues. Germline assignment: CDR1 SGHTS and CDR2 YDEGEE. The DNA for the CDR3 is TGTGCCAGCAGCTTCCGACCCCCCGCTAACTATGGCTACACCTTC. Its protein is CASSFRPPANYGYTF.

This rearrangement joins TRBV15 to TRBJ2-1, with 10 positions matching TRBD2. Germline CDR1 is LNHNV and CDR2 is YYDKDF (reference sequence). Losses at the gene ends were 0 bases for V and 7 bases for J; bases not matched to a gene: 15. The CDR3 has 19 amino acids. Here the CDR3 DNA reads TGTGCCACCAGCAGAGATCTGTTTGGGGCTAGCGGGAGTAAGAATGAGCAGTTCTTC. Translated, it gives CATSRDLFGASGSKNEQFF. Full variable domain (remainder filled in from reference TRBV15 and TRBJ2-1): DAMVIQNPRYQVTQFGKPVTLSCSQTLNHNVMYWYQQKSSQAPKLLFHYYDKDFNNEADTPDNFQSRRPNTSFCFLDIRSPGLGDTAMYLCATSRDLFGASGSKNEQFFGPGTRLTVL.

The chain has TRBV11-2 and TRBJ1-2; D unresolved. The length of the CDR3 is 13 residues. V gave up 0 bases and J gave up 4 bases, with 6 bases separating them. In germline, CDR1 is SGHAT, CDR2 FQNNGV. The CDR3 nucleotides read TGTGCCAGCAGCTTAGAGCTCCTCTATGGCTACACCTTC. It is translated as CASSLELLYGYTF.